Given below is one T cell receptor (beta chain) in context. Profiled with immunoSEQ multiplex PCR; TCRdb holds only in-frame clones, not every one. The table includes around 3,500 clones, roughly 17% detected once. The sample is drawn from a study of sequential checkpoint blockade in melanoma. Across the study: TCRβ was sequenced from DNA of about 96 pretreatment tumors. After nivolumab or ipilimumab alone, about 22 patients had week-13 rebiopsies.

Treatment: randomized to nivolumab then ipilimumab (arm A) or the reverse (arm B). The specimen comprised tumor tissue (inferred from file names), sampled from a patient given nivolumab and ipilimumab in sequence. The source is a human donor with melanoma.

CDR3 bases: TGTGCCAGCAGCCCGGGACAACGCCTCAGCTCCTATAATTCACCCCTCCACTTT. Protein product: CASSPGQRLSSYNSPLHF. The chain carries TRBV14 and TRBJ1-6, with D possibly being TRBD1 (6 bases). V was shortened by 4 bases and J by 0 bases, with 16 bases between the two germline ends. Germline lookup yields CDR1 SGHDN and CDR2 FVKESK. This CDR3 spans 18 amino acids.